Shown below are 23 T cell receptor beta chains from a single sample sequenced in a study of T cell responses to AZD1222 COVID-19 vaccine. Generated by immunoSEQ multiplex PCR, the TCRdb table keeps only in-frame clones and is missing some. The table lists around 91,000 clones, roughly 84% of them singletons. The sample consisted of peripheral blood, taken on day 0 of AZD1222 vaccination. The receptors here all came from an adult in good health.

CDR3 sequence (DNA): TGTGCCAGCAGGCCGGGACAGGGGAAGGGCTACACCTTC. Amino acids: CASRPGQGKGYTF. The chain uses TRBV12-3 or TRBV12-4 and TRBJ1-2; 10 nucleotides align to TRBD1. The V and J ends lost 6 bases and 8 bases, in that order; junction bases with no gene match: 6. The CDR3 sequence is 13 residues long.

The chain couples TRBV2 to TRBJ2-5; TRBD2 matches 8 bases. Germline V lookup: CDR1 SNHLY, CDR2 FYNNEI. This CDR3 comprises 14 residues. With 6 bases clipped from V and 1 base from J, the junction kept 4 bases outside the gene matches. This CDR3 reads CASRPGTSQETQYF. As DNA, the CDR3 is TGTGCCAGCAGACCCGGGACTAGCCAAGAGACCCAGTACTTC.

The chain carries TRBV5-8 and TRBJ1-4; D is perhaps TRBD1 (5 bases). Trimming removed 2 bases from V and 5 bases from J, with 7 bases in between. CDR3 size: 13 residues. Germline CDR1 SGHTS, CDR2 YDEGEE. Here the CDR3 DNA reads TGTGCCAGCAGCTTCCGGGACAATGAAAAACTGTTTTTT. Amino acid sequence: CASSFRDNEKLFF. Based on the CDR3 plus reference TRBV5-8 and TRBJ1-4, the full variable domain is EAGVTQSPTHLIKTRGQQATLRCSPISGHTSVYWYQQALGLGLQFLLWYDEGEERNRGNFPPRFSGRQFPNYSSELNVNALELEDSALYLCASSFRDNEKLFFGSGTQLSVL.

The CDR3 loop is CASSSPGPLHNEQFF. For the CDR3, the DNA is TGTGCCAGCAGTTCGCCGGGACCCCTTCACAATGAGCAGTTCTTC. The chain carries TRBV27 and TRBJ2-1, with D possibly called TRBD1 or TRBD2 (5 bases each). This CDR3 is 15 amino acids long. The ends were cut back, 4 bases at V and 5 bases at J, with 15 bases in the middle. Germline assignment: CDR1 MNHEY and CDR2 SMNVEV (reference sequence).

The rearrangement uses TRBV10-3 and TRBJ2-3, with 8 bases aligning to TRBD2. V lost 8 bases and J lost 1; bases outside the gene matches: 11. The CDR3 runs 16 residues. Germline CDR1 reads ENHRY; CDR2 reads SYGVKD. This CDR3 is CAIAPGTSGRTDTQYF. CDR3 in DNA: TGTGCCATCGCACCCGGAACTAGCGGACGCACAGATACGCAGTATTTT.

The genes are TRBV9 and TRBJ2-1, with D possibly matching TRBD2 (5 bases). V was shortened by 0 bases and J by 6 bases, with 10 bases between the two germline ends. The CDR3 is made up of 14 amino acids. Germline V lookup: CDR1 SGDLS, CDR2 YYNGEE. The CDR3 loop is CASSVAPGSNEQFF. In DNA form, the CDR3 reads TGTGCCAGCAGCGTAGCACCGGGGTCCAATGAGCAGTTCTTC.

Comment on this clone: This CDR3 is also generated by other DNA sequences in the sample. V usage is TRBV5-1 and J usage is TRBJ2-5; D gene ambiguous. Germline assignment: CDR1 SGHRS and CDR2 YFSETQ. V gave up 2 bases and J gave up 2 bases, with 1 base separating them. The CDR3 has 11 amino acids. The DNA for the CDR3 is TGCGCCAGCAGCTTACAAGAGACCCAGTACTTC. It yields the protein CASSLQETQYF.

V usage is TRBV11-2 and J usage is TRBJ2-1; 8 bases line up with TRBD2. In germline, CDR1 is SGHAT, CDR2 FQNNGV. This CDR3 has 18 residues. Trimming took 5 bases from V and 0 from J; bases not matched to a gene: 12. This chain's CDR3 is CASSPTGLAGFSYNEQFF. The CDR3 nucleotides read TGTGCCAGCAGCCCAACAGGGCTAGCGGGTTTCTCCTACAATGAGCAGTTCTTC.

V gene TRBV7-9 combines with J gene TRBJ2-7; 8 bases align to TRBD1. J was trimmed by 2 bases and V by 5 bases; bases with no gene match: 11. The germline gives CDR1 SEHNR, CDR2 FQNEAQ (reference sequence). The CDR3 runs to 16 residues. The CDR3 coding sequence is TGTGCCAGCAGCGAAGAGCAGGACAGGGAAGCCTACGAGCAGTACTTC. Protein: CASSEEQDREAYEQYF.

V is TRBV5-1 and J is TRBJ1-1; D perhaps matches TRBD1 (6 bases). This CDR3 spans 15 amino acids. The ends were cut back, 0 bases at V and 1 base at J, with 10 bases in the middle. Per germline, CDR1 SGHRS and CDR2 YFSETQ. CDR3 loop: CASSLAGGGNTEAFF. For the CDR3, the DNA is TGCGCCAGCAGCTTGGCCGGAGGGGGGAACACTGAAGCTTTCTTT. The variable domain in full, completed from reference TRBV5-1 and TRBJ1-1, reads KAGVTQTPRYLIKTRGQQVTLSCSPISGHRSVSWYQQTPGQGLQFLFEYFSETQRNKGNFPGRFSGRQFSNSRSEMNVSTLELGDSALYLCASSLAGGGNTEAFFGQGTRLTVV.

CDR3 amino acids: CASSERNTDTQYF. CDR3 nucleotides: TGTGCCAGCAGTGAGCGGAACACAGATACGCAGTATTTT. The V call is TRBV2, the J call TRBJ2-3; the D is unclear. V was clipped by 3 bases and J by 2 bases, with 6 bases between them. Germline V gene lookup returns CDR1 SNHLY and CDR2 FYNNEI. The CDR3 has 13 residues.

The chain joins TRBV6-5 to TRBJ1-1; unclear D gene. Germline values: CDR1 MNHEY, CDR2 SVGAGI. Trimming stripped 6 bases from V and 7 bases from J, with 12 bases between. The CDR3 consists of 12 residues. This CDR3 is CASSRPEREAFF. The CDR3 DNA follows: TGTGCCAGCAGCCGACCTGAGCGTGAAGCTTTCTTT.

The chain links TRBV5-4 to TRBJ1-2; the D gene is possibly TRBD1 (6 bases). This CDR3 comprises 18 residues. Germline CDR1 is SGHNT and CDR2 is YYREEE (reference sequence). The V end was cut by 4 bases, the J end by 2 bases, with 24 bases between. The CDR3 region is CASSLGMGVQGPNYGYTF. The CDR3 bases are TGTGCCAGCAGCCTTGGAATGGGGGTTCAGGGGCCCAACTATGGCTACACCTTC.

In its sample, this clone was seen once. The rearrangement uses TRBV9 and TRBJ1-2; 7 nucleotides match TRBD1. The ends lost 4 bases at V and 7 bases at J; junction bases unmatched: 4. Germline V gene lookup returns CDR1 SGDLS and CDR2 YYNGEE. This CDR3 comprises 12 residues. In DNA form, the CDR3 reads TGTGCCAGCAGCCTAAGACAGGGTGGCTACACCTTC. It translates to CASSLRQGGYTF.

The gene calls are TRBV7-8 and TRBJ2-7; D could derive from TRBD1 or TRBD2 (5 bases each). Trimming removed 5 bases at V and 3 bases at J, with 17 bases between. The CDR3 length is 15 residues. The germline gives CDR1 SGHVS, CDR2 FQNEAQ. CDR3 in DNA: TGTGCCAGCAGCCCCTGGGGGAGCGCTCACTACGAGCAGTACTTC. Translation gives CASSPWGSAHYEQYF.

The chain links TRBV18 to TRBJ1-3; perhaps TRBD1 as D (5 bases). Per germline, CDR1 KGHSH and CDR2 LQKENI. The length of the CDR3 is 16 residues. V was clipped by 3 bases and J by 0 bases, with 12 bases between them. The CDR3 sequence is CASSPRDRYSGNTIYF. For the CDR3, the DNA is TGTGCCAGCTCACCTCGGGACCGCTACTCTGGAAACACCATATATTTT.

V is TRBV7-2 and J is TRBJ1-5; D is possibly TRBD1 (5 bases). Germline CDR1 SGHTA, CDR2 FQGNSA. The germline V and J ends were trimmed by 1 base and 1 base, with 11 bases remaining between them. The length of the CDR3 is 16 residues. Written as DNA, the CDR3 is TGTGCCAGCAGCTTAGTGGGGGGAATGAGCAATCAGCCCCAGCATTTT. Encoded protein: CASSLVGGMSNQPQHF.

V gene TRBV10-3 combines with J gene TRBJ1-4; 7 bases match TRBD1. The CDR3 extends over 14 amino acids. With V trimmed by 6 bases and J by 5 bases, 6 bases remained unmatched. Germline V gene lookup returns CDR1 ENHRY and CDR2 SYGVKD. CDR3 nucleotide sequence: TGTGCCATCAGCACTCCGGGACAGAATGAAAAACTGTTTTTT. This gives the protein CAISTPGQNEKLFF.

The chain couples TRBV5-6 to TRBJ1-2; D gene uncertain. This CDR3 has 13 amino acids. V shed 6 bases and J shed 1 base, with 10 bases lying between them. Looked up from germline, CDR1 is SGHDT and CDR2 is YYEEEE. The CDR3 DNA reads TGTGCCAGCAACCTGGCAGATAACTATGGCTACACCTTC. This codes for CASNLADNYGYTF.

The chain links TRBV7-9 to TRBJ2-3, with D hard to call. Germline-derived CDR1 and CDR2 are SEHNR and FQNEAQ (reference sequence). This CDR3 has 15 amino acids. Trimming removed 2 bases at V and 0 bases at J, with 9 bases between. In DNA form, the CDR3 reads TGTGCCAGCAGCTTAAACAGCTTTAGCACAGATACGCAGTATTTT. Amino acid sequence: CASSLNSFSTDTQYF.

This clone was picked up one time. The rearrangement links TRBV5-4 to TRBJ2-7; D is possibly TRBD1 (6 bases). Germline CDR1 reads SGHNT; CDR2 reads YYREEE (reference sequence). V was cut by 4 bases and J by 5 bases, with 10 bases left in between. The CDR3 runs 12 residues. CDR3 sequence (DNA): TGTGCCAGCAGCCGACAGGACCACGAGCAGTACTTC. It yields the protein CASSRQDHEQYF.

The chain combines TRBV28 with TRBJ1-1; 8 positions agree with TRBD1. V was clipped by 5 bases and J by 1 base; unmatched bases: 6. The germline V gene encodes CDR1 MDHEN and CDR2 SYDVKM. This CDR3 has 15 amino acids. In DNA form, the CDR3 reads TGTGCCAGCAGTACTAGGGACAGGTGGAACACTGAAGCTTTCTTT. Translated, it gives CASSTRDRWNTEAFF. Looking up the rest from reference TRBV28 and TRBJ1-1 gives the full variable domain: DVKVTQSSRYLVKRTGEKVFLECVQDMDHENMFWYRQDPGLGLRLIYFSYDVKMKEKGDIPEGYSVSREKKERFSLILESASTNQTSMYLCASSTRDRWNTEAFFGQGTRLTVV.

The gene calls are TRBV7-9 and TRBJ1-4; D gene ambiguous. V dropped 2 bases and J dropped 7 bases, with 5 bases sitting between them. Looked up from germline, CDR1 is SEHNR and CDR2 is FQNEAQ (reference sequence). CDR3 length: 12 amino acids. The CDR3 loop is CASSLISEKLFF. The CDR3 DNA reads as TGTGCCAGCAGCTTAATAAGTGAAAAACTGTTTTTT.